The 8 T cell receptor beta chains presented below share a single source sample, sequenced in a study of sequential checkpoint blockade in melanoma. Measured with immunoSEQ multiplex PCR; TCRdb has only the in-frame clones, and not every one. Seen here are more than 2,500 clones, 20% observed once, and the top ten hold over 8%. Treatment noted: randomized to nivolumab then ipilimumab (arm A) or the reverse (arm B). Material: tumor tissue (inferred from file names), obtained from a patient given nivolumab and ipilimumab in sequence. These TCRs come from a human donor with melanoma.

This clone ranks as medium-sized. The chain couples TRBV11-3 to TRBJ2-2; D possibly corresponds to TRBD1 (6 bases). The germline V gene has CDR1 SGHNT and CDR2 YENEEA. Trimming cost V 3 bases and J 0 bases, with 8 bases left between them. This CDR3 contains 15 residues. The CDR3, as DNA: TGTGCCAGCAGCTTCGGGACAACGAACACCGGGGAGCTGTTTTTT. Translating it yields CASSFGTTNTGELFF.

This clone was recorded a few times. The DNA of the CDR3 is TGCAGCGTTGAAGAACGCGGGGCCTACGAGCAGTACTTC. Translated: CSVEERGAYEQYF. The chain employs TRBV29-1 and TRBJ2-7; perhaps TRBD2 as D (6 bases). Looked up from germline, CDR1 is SQVTM and CDR2 is ANQGSEA. This CDR3 contains 13 residues. V was cut by 0 bases and J by 2 bases, with 8 bases left in between.

This chain uses TRBV11-3 with TRBJ1-2; tentative D call: TRBD1 (6 bases). Germline CDR1 SGHNT, CDR2 YENEEA. V shed 2 bases and J shed 8 bases, with 15 bases lying between them. CDR3 length: 14 residues. For the CDR3, the DNA is TGTGCCAGCAGCTTAACCGGGGACATTCGCGGCTACACCTTC. Protein product: CASSLTGDIRGYTF.

In its sample, this clone ranks as medium-sized. The chain employs TRBV11-3 and TRBJ1-1, with D possibly being TRBD1 (6 bases). CDR1 is SGHNT and CDR2 is YENEEA in the germline V gene. V lost 0 bases, J lost 4 bases, and 12 bases lay in between. The CDR3 is 15 amino acids. CDR3 region: CASSLDFKGGTEAFF. The CDR3 DNA reads as TGTGCCAGCAGCTTAGATTTCAAAGGGGGCACTGAAGCTTTCTTT.

This clone occurred a few times. V gene TRBV6-8 combines with J gene TRBJ2-7; D is ambiguous. V was trimmed by 0 bases and J by 0 bases, leaving 12 bases between them. This CDR3 spans 16 amino acids. In germline, CDR1 is MNHGY, CDR2 SAAAGT. This CDR3 reads CASSYSPSANSYEQYF. DNA of the CDR3: TGTGCCAGCAGTTACTCTCCGAGCGCCAACTCCTACGAGCAGTACTTC.

This clone has ten or more counts. The rearrangement links TRBV11-3 to TRBJ2-2; D may be TRBD2 (6 bases). The CDR3 length is 15 residues. Trimming removed 3 bases at V and 5 bases at J, with 13 bases between. Germline CDR1 SGHNT, CDR2 YENEEA. Written as DNA, the CDR3 is TGTGCCAGCAGCTTGGCCGGGAGTTTTACCGGGGAGCTGTTTTTT. It yields the protein CASSLAGSFTGELFF.

This sequence joins TRBV18 and TRBJ1-5; D gene uncertain. Germline CDR1 KGHSH, CDR2 LQKENI. With 3 bases removed from V and 5 bases from J, the gap between germline ends came to 11 bases. The CDR3 totals 14 residues. Here the CDR3 DNA reads TGTGCCAGCTCACCGAAGAGCCGGGATCAGCCCCAGCATTTT. Residues: CASSPKSRDQPQHF.

In its sample, this clone was seen a few times. This chain connects TRBV6-1 to TRBJ2-1; maybe TRBD1 (6 bases). Trimming pared 1 base from V and 2 bases from J, leaving 18 bases between. CDR1 MNHNS and CDR2 SASEGT come from the germline V gene. The length of the CDR3 is 18 residues. CDR3 nucleotides: TGTGCCAGCAGTGAAGGCTTTTCGTGGGACACAGCCTACAATGAGCAGTTCTTC. Its protein product is CASSEGFSWDTAYNEQFF.